This T cell receptor (beta chain) was profiled in a study of early T cells in non-severe SARS-CoV-2 infection. The overall study: Sequencing used unsorted whole-blood bulk RNA, so chains lack pairing.

The V end lost 2 bases, the J end lost 1 base, and 9 bases lay between the germline ends. Looked up from germline, CDR1 is SGHDT and CDR2 is YYEEEE. The CDR3 runs to 14 residues. Study-level findings and limits: Clonotype matching in VDJdb favored anti-spike CD8 responses and did not capture private and CD4 specificities.

TCRdb reprocessed the 5' RACE reads via MiXCR and lists one record per CDR3 protein. The profile shows roughly 80,000 distinct CDR3 sequences, about 17% of them singletons. With respect to this clonotype: What it binds is unknown.

The V gene is TRBV5-6, the J gene TRBJ1-1; possibly TRBD1 for D (5 bases). This sequence originates from an adult who was a healthcare worker with PCR-confirmed SARS-CoV-2 infection or an uninfected control (not recorded which). The material sequenced was whole blood. The CDR3 reads CASSFGTENTEAFF. DNA for the CDR3: TGTGCCAGCAGCTTTGGGACGGAGAACACTGAAGCTTTCTTT.